This is a list of T cell receptor beta chains from one sample in a study of CD8+ T cells in alopecia areata. Clones were sequenced by immunoSEQ multiplex PCR, and TCRdb holds only the in-frame ones, with some missing. The table lists about 250,000 clones, about 62% of them singletons. Sequences were derived from CD4+ T cells sorted from blood, sampled around week 53, from a patient treated with tofacitinib. The origin of the receptors is a human donor with alopecia areata. The CDR3 runs from the conserved cysteine through the conserved F or W. Fields, in order: J gene, clone size, CDR3 length, D gene, V gene, CDR3 protein, CDR3 DNA. The D gene is left open where the match is weak. Part of the rows lack a size; the others show once, few, many or a class for expanded clones.

J gene: TRBJ1-2; clone size: .; CDR3 length: 12; D gene: .; V gene: TRBV29-1; CDR3 protein: CSALGGDYGYTF; CDR3 DNA: TGCAGCGCCTTGGGAGGGGACTATGGCTACACCTTC
J gene: TRBJ1-2; clone size: .; CDR3 length: 13; D gene: .; V gene: TRBV9; CDR3 protein: CASSVGQGDGYTF; CDR3 DNA: TGTGCCAGCAGCGTAGGTCAGGGTGATGGCTACACCTTC
J gene: TRBJ1-2; clone size: .; CDR3 length: 14; D gene: .; V gene: TRBV25-1; CDR3 protein: CASSELGGRYGYTF; CDR3 DNA: TGTGCCAGCAGTGAATTGGGGGGTAGATATGGCTACACCTTC
J gene: TRBJ2-3; clone size: .; CDR3 length: 16; D gene: TRBD2; V gene: TRBV27; CDR3 protein: CASSSVLRGGTDTQYF; CDR3 DNA: TGTGCCAGCAGTTCAGTTTTGCGGGGGGGAACGGATACGCAGTATTTT
J gene: TRBJ1-5; clone size: .; CDR3 length: 15; D gene: .; V gene: TRBV4-3; CDR3 protein: CASSQDAGRNQPQHF; CDR3 DNA: TGCGCCAGCAGCCAAGATGCGGGACGCAATCAGCCCCAGCATTTT
J gene: TRBJ2-1; clone size: .; CDR3 length: 17; D gene: .; V gene: TRBV11-2; CDR3 protein: CASSLGKILPSYNEQFF; CDR3 DNA: TGTGCCAGCAGCTTAGGTAAGATCCTGCCCTCCTACAATGAGCAGTTCTTC
J gene: TRBJ2-2; clone size: .; CDR3 length: 14; D gene: .; V gene: TRBV30; CDR3 protein: CAWSVRRYTGELFF; CDR3 DNA: TGTGCCTGGAGTGTACGCAGGTACACCGGGGAGCTGTTTTTT
J gene: TRBJ2-3; clone size: .; CDR3 length: 12; D gene: .; V gene: TRBV25-1; CDR3 protein: CASKGSTDTQYF; CDR3 DNA: TGTGCCAGCAAGGGGAGCACAGATACGCAGTATTTT
J gene: TRBJ1-1; clone size: .; CDR3 length: 13; D gene: TRBD1; V gene: TRBV30; CDR3 protein: CAWSAPGTEKAFF; CDR3 DNA: TGTGCCTGGAGTGCCCCCGGGACAGAGAAAGCTTTCTTT
J gene: TRBJ1-6; clone size: .; CDR3 length: 15; D gene: .; V gene: TRBV27; CDR3 protein: CASSPLGRGGSPLHF; CDR3 DNA: TGTGCCAGCAGTCCCTTGGGCAGAGGGGGTTCACCCCTCCACTTT
J gene: TRBJ2-1; clone size: .; CDR3 length: 11; D gene: .; V gene: TRBV30; CDR3 protein: CAWGRADEQFF; CDR3 DNA: TGTGCCTGGGGCAGGGCAGATGAGCAGTTCTTC
J gene: TRBJ2-5; clone size: .; CDR3 length: 14; D gene: .; V gene: TRBV6-5; CDR3 protein: CASSRQAGQETQYF; CDR3 DNA: TGTGCCAGCAGCCGCCAGGCGGGCCAAGAGACCCAGTACTTC
J gene: TRBJ2-5; clone size: few; CDR3 length: 14; D gene: .; V gene: TRBV18; CDR3 protein: CASSRGTGQETQYF; CDR3 DNA: TGTGCCAGCTCACGTGGCACAGGACAAGAGACCCAGTACTTC
J gene: TRBJ2-1; clone size: .; CDR3 length: 13; D gene: TRBD1; V gene: TRBV29-1; CDR3 protein: CSVARTGAGEQFF; CDR3 DNA: TGCAGCGTTGCTCGGACAGGGGCTGGGGAGCAGTTCTTC
J gene: TRBJ2-7; clone size: .; CDR3 length: 14; D gene: .; V gene: TRBV7-9; CDR3 protein: CASSLGTADYEQYF; CDR3 DNA: TGTGCCAGCAGCTTAGGGACAGCCGACTACGAGCAGTACTTC
J gene: TRBJ1-3; clone size: .; CDR3 length: 14; D gene: .; V gene: TRBV1; CDR3 protein: CTSSLCYSGNTIYF; CDR3 DNA: TGCACCAGCAGCCTATGCTACTCTGGAAACACCATATATTTT
J gene: TRBJ2-6; clone size: once; CDR3 length: 15; D gene: .; V gene: TRBV29-1; CDR3 protein: CSVEGTSSGANVLTF; CDR3 DNA: TGCAGCGTTGAAGGGACCAGCTCTGGGGCCAACGTCCTGACTTTC
J gene: TRBJ2-7; clone size: .; CDR3 length: 18; D gene: TRBD1; V gene: TRBV5-6; CDR3 protein: CASSLEGQGFLGSYEQYF; CDR3 DNA: TGTGCCAGCAGCTTGGAGGGACAGGGGTTCTTGGGTTCCTACGAGCAGTACTTC
J gene: TRBJ2-5; clone size: few; CDR3 length: 13; D gene: .; V gene: TRBV29-1; CDR3 protein: CSVVPSGEETQYF; CDR3 DNA: TGCAGCGTTGTCCCCTCAGGCGAAGAGACCCAGTACTTC
J gene: TRBJ1-2; clone size: .; CDR3 length: 14; D gene: .; V gene: TRBV19; CDR3 protein: CASTPQSGVRGYTF; CDR3 DNA: TGTGCCAGTACCCCTCAGTCGGGAGTGAGAGGCTACACCTTC
J gene: TRBJ2-3; clone size: .; CDR3 length: 15; D gene: .; V gene: TRBV6-5; CDR3 protein: CASSTDRIGTDTQYF; CDR3 DNA: TGTGCCAGCAGCACAGACAGAATAGGGACAGATACGCAGTATTTT
J gene: TRBJ2-7; clone size: .; CDR3 length: 12; D gene: TRBD1; V gene: TRBV5-1; CDR3 protein: CASSGQGYEQYF; CDR3 DNA: TGCGCCAGCAGCGGACAGGGGTACGAGCAGTACTTC
J gene: TRBJ2-5; clone size: .; CDR3 length: 14; D gene: .; V gene: TRBV13; CDR3 protein: CASSLGTAAETQYF; CDR3 DNA: TGTGCCAGCAGCCTAGGGACTGCCGCAGAGACCCAGTACTTC
J gene: TRBJ1-1; clone size: .; CDR3 length: 15; D gene: .; V gene: TRBV11-2; CDR3 protein: CASSSLGRRNTEAFF; CDR3 DNA: TGTGCCAGCAGCTCCCTGGGCAGGCGGAACACTGAAGCTTTCTTT
J gene: TRBJ1-2; clone size: .; CDR3 length: 14; D gene: .; V gene: TRBV30; CDR3 protein: CAWSVFVTNYGYTF; CDR3 DNA: TGTGCCTGGAGTGTTTTCGTTACTAACTATGGCTACACCTTC
J gene: TRBJ1-2; clone size: .; CDR3 length: 13; D gene: .; V gene: TRBV30; CDR3 protein: CAWSAPSGYGYTF; CDR3 DNA: TGTGCCTGGAGTGCCCCGAGTGGATATGGCTACACCTTC
J gene: TRBJ1-6; clone size: .; CDR3 length: 15; D gene: TRBD1; V gene: TRBV30; CDR3 protein: CAWSISGTGDSPLHF; CDR3 DNA: TGTGCCTGGAGTATCTCCGGGACAGGGGACTCACCCCTCCACTTT
J gene: TRBJ2-3; clone size: .; CDR3 length: 16; D gene: TRBD1; V gene: TRBV27; CDR3 protein: CASSHRLDRATDTQYF; CDR3 DNA: TGTGCCAGCAGTCATCGACTGGACAGGGCAACAGATACGCAGTATTTT